This passage covers 23 T cell receptor beta chains from one sample sequenced in a study of shared clonotypes between healthy human individuals. Libraries were prepared by immunoSEQ multiplex PCR; TCRdb keeps only in-frame clonotypes and omits some of them. This sample has around 1.1 million clones, with about 80% found just once. The sample taken for sequencing was memory CD4+ T cells from PBMCs. Subset defined: CD45RA-negative fraction. The source of these receptors is a young man in good health. Some clones in this sample may be carry-over from other donors' samples.

The chain has TRBV9 and TRBJ2-2; D may be TRBD1 (5 bases). The CDR3 spans 14 residues. The germline V and J ends were trimmed by 7 bases and 0 bases, with 10 bases remaining between them. Germline V gives CDR1 SGDLS, CDR2 YYNGEE. CDR3 nucleotides: TGTGCCAGCCAAGACAGCGCGAACACCGGGGAGCTGTTTTTT. It codes for CASQDSANTGELFF. Using reference TRBV9 and TRBJ2-2 for the parts outside the CDR3, the full variable domain is DSGVTQTPKHLITATGQRVTLRCSPRSGDLSVYWYQQSLDQGLQFLIQYYNGEERAKGNILERFSAQQFPDLHSELNLSSLELGDSALYFCASQDSANTGELFFGEGSRLTVL.

This rearrangement joins TRBV5-1 to TRBJ2-7, with D tentatively TRBD1 (6 bases). This CDR3 comprises 14 residues. The germline V gene encodes CDR1 SGHRS and CDR2 YFSETQ. Between the trimmed V and J ends, which lost 4 bases and 5 bases, there was a span of 16 bases. The CDR3 nucleotides read TGCGCCAGCAGCCCTAACAGGGCGGTGGACGAGCAGTACTTC. Encoded protein: CASSPNRAVDEQYF. Full variable domain (outside the CDR3, taken from reference TRBV5-1 and TRBJ2-7): KAGVTQTPRYLIKTRGQQVTLSCSPISGHRSVSWYQQTPGQGLQFLFEYFSETQRNKGNFPGRFSGRQFSNSRSEMNVSTLELGDSALYLCASSPNRAVDEQYFGPGTRLTVT.

There are a few counts of this clone. The CDR3 DNA reads TGTGCCAGCAGAGGGACAGGGGCACATCAGCCCCAGCATTTT. Its protein product is CASRGTGAHQPQHF. This chain connects TRBV2 to TRBJ1-5, with 10 bases aligning to TRBD1. Germline CDR1 reads SNHLY; CDR2 reads FYNNEI. The J segment lost 5 bases and the V segment lost 6 bases, leaving 4 bases of the junction unmatched. The CDR3 is made up of 14 amino acids.

This clone was picked up a small number of times. The chain recombines TRBV7-2 with TRBJ2-2, with a possible D match to TRBD2 (5 bases). Germline CDR1 SGHTA, CDR2 FQGNSA. V shed 4 bases and J shed 7 bases, with 16 bases lying between them. The CDR3 is 15 residues long. The CDR3, as DNA: TGTGCCAGCAGCTCGGGATCTCAACAGCGCGGGGAGCTGTTTTTT. Encoded protein: CASSSGSQQRGELFF.

The chain joins TRBV7-2 to TRBJ1-2, with D unclear. V lost 5 bases to trimming and J lost 5 bases, with 9 bases between them. Germline CDR1 and CDR2: SGHTA and FQGNSA. CDR3 size: 12 residues. Here the CDR3 reads CASSQGYYGYTF. DNA of the CDR3: TGTGCCAGCAGCCAAGGGTATTATGGCTACACCTTC.

This clone was counted only a few times. V and J are TRBV6-4 and TRBJ2-1; D perhaps matches TRBD2 (5 bases). The germline V and J ends were trimmed by 2 bases and 9 bases, with 14 bases remaining between them. The germline V gene has CDR1 MRHNA and CDR2 SNTAGT. CDR3 size: 14 residues. The CDR3 DNA reads as TGTGCCAGCAGTGACGAGCTTCGGAGCGGTGAGCAGTTCTTC. Amino acid sequence: CASSDELRSGEQFF.

This clone was seen a few times. The chain joins TRBV2 to TRBJ1-5; D remains unclear. There are 15 residues in the CDR3. CDR1 is SNHLY and CDR2 is FYNNEI in the germline V gene. V was clipped by 6 bases and J by 0 bases, with 12 bases between them. CDR3 DNA: TGTGCCAGCAGCGGCCCCCCCAATAGCAATCAGCCCCAGCATTTT. Its protein product is CASSGPPNSNQPQHF.

This clone occurred once. The sample carries other DNA sequences with the same CDR3. The V and J genes are TRBV9 and TRBJ2-1; D not resolved. The CDR3 spans 13 residues. The germline V gene encodes CDR1 SGDLS and CDR2 YYNGEE. Trimming left V 2 bases short and J 1 base short, with 4 bases between. This CDR3 reads CASSVGSYNEQFF. The CDR3 DNA sequence: TGTGCCAGCAGCGTGGGGTCCTACAATGAGCAGTTCTTC.

The chain joins TRBV4-2 to TRBJ2-5; 11 nucleotides agree with TRBD2. J gave up 1 base and V 4 bases, and 5 bases lay outside the gene matches. Germline V gene sequence: CDR1 LGHNA, CDR2 YNFKEQ. CDR3 length: 16 amino acids. CDR3 nucleotide sequence: TGTGCCAGCAGCCCCCGACTAGCGGGGTTCCAAGAGACCCAGTACTTC. Its translation is CASSPRLAGFQETQYF.

The chain joins TRBV11-1 to TRBJ1-5; D unclear. This CDR3 spans 13 amino acids. From germline, CDR1 is SGHAT and CDR2 FQDESV (reference sequence). With 8 bases removed from V and 4 bases from J, the gap between germline ends came to 12 bases. The CDR3 DNA reads TGTGCCAGCGGGGTCGACCCTAATCAGCCCCAGCATTTT. This encodes CASGVDPNQPQHF.

V gene TRBV19 combines with J gene TRBJ1-5; TRBD1 is a possible D gene (6 bases). The germline V and J ends were trimmed by 5 bases and 7 bases, with 12 bases remaining between them. This CDR3 comprises 13 residues. Germline lookup yields CDR1 LNHDA and CDR2 SQIVND (reference sequence). CDR3 sequence: CASSPTGRQPQHF. The CDR3 coding sequence is TGTGCCAGTAGTCCTACAGGGAGACAGCCCCAGCATTTT.

The chain links TRBV7-9 to TRBJ1-1; tentative D call: TRBD1 (5 bases). CDR1 SEHNR and CDR2 FQNEAQ come from the germline V gene (reference sequence). There are 15 residues in the CDR3. The V and J ends lost 5 bases and 1 base respectively, with 14 bases between them. CDR3 residues: CASSPRTGGNTEAFF. DNA for the CDR3: TGTGCCAGCAGCCCCAGGACGGGGGGGAACACTGAAGCTTTCTTT.

The chain combines TRBV2 with TRBJ2-3, with D possibly TRBD2 on 6 matching bases. V was cut by 4 bases and J by 1 base, with 9 bases left in between. Germline V gene data show CDR1 as SNHLY and CDR2 as FYNNEI. The CDR3 spans 14 residues. CDR3 nucleotides: TGTGCCAGCAGTGTGCGGGACGGCACAGATACGCAGTATTTT. Its translation is CASSVRDGTDTQYF.

This clone was detected once. The chain is built from TRBV18 and TRBJ2-1; no clear D. Germline V gene sequence: CDR1 KGHSH, CDR2 LQKENI. The CDR3 is 12 residues long. Trimming took off 1 base at V and 7 bases at J, with 5 bases between the two ends. Written as DNA, the CDR3 is TGTGCCAGCTCACCACAAAGGAATGAGCAGTTCTTC. Protein product: CASSPQRNEQFF.

This chain links TRBV7-3 with TRBJ2-5; D perhaps matches TRBD1 (6 bases). V was pared by 9 bases and J by 4 bases, with 15 bases between. The CDR3 totals 13 residues. From germline, CDR1 is SGHTA and CDR2 FQGTGA. The CDR3 loop reads CASLTGLGETQYF. In DNA, the CDR3 is TGTGCCAGTTTAACAGGGCTAGGAGAGACCCAGTACTTC.

J is TRBJ1-2 and V is TRBV19; perhaps TRBD1 as D (6 bases). CDR1 and CDR2 from the germline V gene are LNHDA and SQIVND (reference sequence). Trimming removed 8 bases from V and 2 bases from J, with 12 bases in between. The CDR3 covers 13 residues. The CDR3 nucleotides are TGTGCCAGTCAAACAGGGTGGAACTATGGCTACACCTTC. Its translation is CASQTGWNYGYTF. Using reference TRBV19 and TRBJ1-2 for the parts outside the CDR3, the full variable domain is DGGITQSPKYLFRKEGQNVTLSCEQNLNHDAMYWYRQDPGQGLRLIYYSQIVNDFQKGDIAEGYSVSREKKESFPLTVTSAQKNPTAFYLCASQTGWNYGYTFGSGTRLTVV.

This clone was seen only once. The chain combines TRBV28 with TRBJ2-1; 8 bases are shared with TRBD1. The V segment lost 3 bases and the J segment 7 bases; nucleotides outside the gene matches: 5. Germline V gene data show CDR1 as MDHEN and CDR2 as SYDVKM. This CDR3 is 14 amino acids long. For the CDR3, the DNA is TGTGCCAGCAGTTTTGGACAGGGTCTGAATGAGCAGTTCTTC. Encoded protein: CASSFGQGLNEQFF.

The rearrangement links TRBV6-5 to TRBJ2-1, with 10 bases fitting TRBD2. The CDR3 has 16 residues. The ends lost 2 bases at V and 5 bases at J; junction bases unmatched: 6. Germline-derived CDR1 and CDR2 are MNHEY and SVGAGI. The CDR3 DNA reads TGTGCCAGCAGTTACCAGTGGCTAGCGGGAGACAATGAGCAGTTCTTC. Protein product: CASSYQWLAGDNEQFF.

The V gene is TRBV27, the J gene TRBJ1-4; D ambiguous. Germline CDR1 is MNHEY and CDR2 is SMNVEV (reference sequence). V lost 6 bases to trimming and J lost 7 bases, with 12 bases between them. This CDR3 contains 13 residues. The CDR3 is CASRASNGEKLFF. In nucleotides, the CDR3 is TGTGCCAGCAGAGCCAGCAACGGTGAAAAACTGTTTTTT.

The V and J genes are TRBV6-6 and TRBJ2-7; the D is unclear. Trimming left V 8 bases short and J 2 bases short, with 13 bases between. Germline values: CDR1 MNHNY, CDR2 SVGAGI (reference sequence). The CDR3 has 13 amino acids. The CDR3 region has the DNA TGTGCCAGCTCATGGCGCGGCACCTACGAGCAGTACTTC. It translates to CASSWRGTYEQYF.

The chain links TRBV27 to TRBJ2-7; possible D gene TRBD2, 5 bases. CDR3 length: 17 amino acids. V shed 8 bases and J shed 1 base, with 24 bases lying between them. In germline, CDR1 is MNHEY, CDR2 SMNVEV (reference sequence). CDR3: CASEKNRPSLGSYEQYF. The DNA for the CDR3 is TGTGCCAGCGAAAAAAACCGTCCTAGCCTAGGATCCTACGAGCAGTACTTC.

Concerning this clone: Given a much more abundant clone one base away, this may be a read error. The identical CDR3 is also encoded by other nucleotide sequences in the sample. The rearrangement links TRBV20-1 to TRBJ1-5, with D unresolved. The CDR3 spans 11 residues. Germline V gives CDR1 DFQATT, CDR2 SNEGSKA (reference sequence). The CDR3 protein is CSAKSNQPQHF. CDR3 coding DNA: TGCAGTGCTAAGAGCAATCAGCCCCAGCACTTT.

V usage is TRBV6-4 and J usage is TRBJ2-2; possibly TRBD1 for D (6 bases). Germline CDR1 reads MRHNA; CDR2 reads SNTAGT. The CDR3 sequence is 14 residues long. The V and J ends lost 6 bases and 3 bases respectively, with 11 bases between them. The CDR3 bases are TGTGCCAGCAGCTTACAGGGAGACACCGGGGAGCTGTTTTTT. It yields the protein CASSLQGDTGELFF.